The sequence of this TCR beta chain was determined in a study of T cell changes during pregnancy in multiple sclerosis. Data came from immunoSEQ multiplex PCR; TCRdb stores just in-frame clones and leaves some out. The table records over 45,000 clones, around 89% of them present only once. This clone has a single count. This TCR was sampled from a female donor with multiple sclerosis, enrolled in a pregnancy study. This sample comprised peripheral blood, obtained after pregnancy.

DNA for the CDR3: TGCGCCAGCAGCCAAGTGGTTATAGCGGGGGACCCTTACTCCTACAATGAGCAGTTCTTC. This translates into CASSQVVIAGDPYSYNEQFF. J is TRBJ2-1 and V is TRBV4-3, with 9 bases matching TRBD2. Trimming took 1 base from V and 0 from J; bases not matched to a gene: 13. CDR3 size: 20 residues. CDR1 and CDR2 (germline): LGHNA, YSLEER.